This paragraph reports one T cell receptor (beta chain). Its matching antigen is unknown. Produced via immunoSEQ multiplex PCR; TCRdb's table is partial and in-frame only. The sample includes 40,000 to 55,000 clones, about 74% of them seen just once. Researchers isolated CD4+ T cells once ten to eleven days of culture had elapsed. SARS-CoV-2 infection was confirmed by PCR in the person between March and December 2020. The data were obtained in a study of vaccination effects on CD4 cells after COVID-19. Study-level background: PBMC cultures contained about 1.9 million cells per well, approximately 10 IU/ml IL-2 and approximately 9.9 ug/ml peptides.

Broader study findings: Limitations: small convalescent group and missing early post-infection timepoints. Late post-vaccination samples showed marked contraction of infection- and vaccine-induced clones.

Specimen: CD4+ T cells from PBMCs cultured without peptide, collected before COVID-19 vaccination. This clonotype originated in a human donor who had a prior SARS-CoV-2 infection.

CDR3 DNA: TGCGCCAGCAGCGTGCGGGGCAATCAGCCCCAGCATTTT. It is translated as CASSVRGNQPQHF. The chain has TRBV5-1 and TRBJ1-5; D is unclear. V was cut by 4 bases and J by 2 bases, with 7 bases left in between. CDR3 length: 13 residues. Germline CDR1 reads SGHRS; CDR2 reads YFSETQ.